These 14 T cell receptor beta chains were sequenced from one sample in a study of blood T cell repertoires in COVID-19. Generated by immunoSEQ multiplex PCR, the TCRdb table keeps only in-frame clones and is missing some. The repertoire has around 200,000 clones, 85% to 90% of them found once; the top ten carry about 0.96%. Material: peripheral blood. The receptors were sampled from a woman under 30 who had recovered from COVID-19.

This clone was found a few times. The V gene is TRBV30, the J gene TRBJ2-2; 12 bases agree with TRBD2. This CDR3 has 14 residues. Germline-derived CDR1 and CDR2 are GTSNPN and SVGIG (reference sequence). V gave up 4 bases and J gave up 5 bases; unmatched junction bases: 2. CDR3 residues: CAWNLAGGTGELFF. The CDR3 coding sequence is TGTGCCTGGAACCTAGCGGGAGGGACCGGGGAGCTGTTTTTT.

The J gene is TRBJ2-2, the V gene TRBV10-3, with D possibly TRBD2 on 5 matching bases. Germline V lookup: CDR1 ENHRY, CDR2 SYGVKD. The CDR3 sequence is 14 residues long. Between the trimmed V and J ends, which lost 4 bases and 3 bases, there was a span of 9 bases. The CDR3 here is CAISGTYDTGELFF. CDR3 nucleotide sequence: TGTGCCATCAGTGGGACTTATGACACCGGGGAGCTGTTTTTT.

J is TRBJ2-3 and V is TRBV11-2; 8 positions match TRBD2. Germline V CDR1 and CDR2: SGHAT, FQNNGV. The CDR3 length is 16 residues. Unmatched junction bases numbered 12, after V lost 5 bases and J lost 5 bases. CDR3 nucleotide sequence: TGTGCCAGCAGCCCCGGACTAGCCTGGGGGGGAGATACGCAGTATTTT. This sequence encodes CASSPGLAWGGDTQYF.

The chain links TRBV5-1 to TRBJ1-5; perhaps TRBD1 as D (6 bases). CDR1 is SGHRS, CDR2 YFSETQ, per germline. The CDR3 spans 14 residues. The V end was cut by 4 bases, the J end by 5 bases, with 13 bases between. The CDR3 loop is CASSPDSRDQPQHF. The CDR3 region has the DNA TGCGCCAGCAGCCCGGACAGTCGGGATCAGCCCCAGCATTTT.

This rearrangement joins TRBV11-2 to TRBJ2-3; the match to TRBD1 covers 8 bases. With 1 base clipped from V and 4 bases from J, the junction kept 4 bases outside the gene matches. CDR1 SGHAT and CDR2 FQNNGV come from the germline V gene. The CDR3 totals 15 residues. Here the CDR3 DNA reads TGTGCCAGCAGCTTAGGGGACAGGCCCGCAGATACGCAGTATTTT. It is translated as CASSLGDRPADTQYF.

This clone was recorded once. This rearrangement joins TRBV5-1 to TRBJ1-1; 8 positions match TRBD1. Germline V gives CDR1 SGHRS, CDR2 YFSETQ. Trimming took 0 bases from V and 10 from J; bases not matched to a gene: 5. This CDR3 has 13 residues. In nucleotides, the CDR3 is TGCGCCAGCAGCTTGGGGACAGGGATGGTAGCTTTCTTT. Encoded protein: CASSLGTGMVAFF.

The rearrangement uses TRBV3-1 (or the pseudogene TRBV3-2) and TRBJ1-2; tentatively, D is TRBD1 (6 bases). Per germline, CDR1 LGHDT and CDR2 YNNKEL (reference sequence). The CDR3 is 15 residues long. Trimming stripped 0 bases from V and 7 bases from J, with 15 bases between. This CDR3 reads CASSQEPGLGAGYTF. The CDR3 DNA follows: TGTGCCAGCAGCCAAGAACCCGGTTTGGGGGCTGGCTACACCTTC.

This CDR3 reads CASSMHSAPPLNEQFF. In DNA form, the CDR3 reads TGTGCCAGCAGCATGCACTCCGCACCGCCCCTTAATGAGCAGTTCTTC. V and J are TRBV9 and TRBJ2-1; D remains unclear. Germline CDR1 SGDLS, CDR2 YYNGEE. V dropped 4 bases and J dropped 7 bases, with 21 bases sitting between them. The CDR3 consists of 16 residues.

This chain uses TRBV5-6 with TRBJ1-3; D gene unclear. Between the trimmed V and J ends, which lost 2 bases and 0 bases, there was a span of 6 bases. The CDR3 has 14 residues. CDR1 and CDR2 (germline): SGHDT, YYEEEE. This chain's CDR3 is CASSLAISGNTIYF. CDR3 in DNA: TGTGCCAGCAGCTTAGCCATCTCTGGAAACACCATATATTTT.

This chain connects TRBV12-3 or TRBV12-4 to TRBJ2-3; 7 bases are a match to TRBD2. V lost 1 base to trimming and J lost 6 bases; unmatched junction nucleotides: 1. The CDR3 is made up of 13 amino acids. CDR3 sequence (DNA): TGTGCCAGCAGTTTAGGGACTAGTGATACGCAGTATTTT. Encoded protein: CASSLGTSDTQYF.

The chain couples TRBV7-9 to TRBJ2-7, with D maybe TRBD2 (5 bases). With 5 bases removed from V and 4 bases from J, the gap between germline ends came to 12 bases. Germline CDR1 and CDR2: SEHNR and FQNEAQ (reference sequence). The CDR3 has 13 residues. The CDR3 sequence: CASSPGTGYEQYV. CDR3 nucleotides: TGTGCCAGCAGCCCCGGCACGGGGTACGAGCAGTACGTC.

The chain links TRBV5-4 to TRBJ1-6; no clear D. The V and J ends lost 0 bases and 9 bases respectively, with 16 bases between them. The CDR3 sequence is 16 residues long. Germline lookup yields CDR1 SGHNT and CDR2 YYREEE (reference sequence). The CDR3 reads CASSLGGPQEGSPLHF. Written as DNA, the CDR3 is TGTGCCAGCAGCTTGGGTGGGCCCCAGGAGGGTTCACCCCTCCACTTT.

The rearrangement links TRBV4-3 to TRBJ2-3; D may be TRBD1 (6 bases). Germline lookup yields CDR1 LGHNA and CDR2 YSLEER. V shed 2 bases and J shed 3 bases, with 9 bases lying between them. This CDR3 has 14 residues. CDR3 protein: CASSQRTATDTQYF. DNA of the CDR3: TGCGCCAGCAGCCAACGGACAGCTACAGATACGCAGTATTTT.

The chain joins TRBV5-1 to TRBJ2-7; TRBD1 matches 7 bases. Germline loops: CDR1 SGHRS, CDR2 YFSETQ. The J segment lost 4 bases and the V segment lost 4 bases, leaving 11 bases of the junction unmatched. This CDR3 has 15 residues. The CDR3 protein is CASSLEPGQPYEQYF. The CDR3 coding sequence is TGCGCCAGCAGCCTGGAACCGGGACAGCCTTACGAGCAGTACTTC.